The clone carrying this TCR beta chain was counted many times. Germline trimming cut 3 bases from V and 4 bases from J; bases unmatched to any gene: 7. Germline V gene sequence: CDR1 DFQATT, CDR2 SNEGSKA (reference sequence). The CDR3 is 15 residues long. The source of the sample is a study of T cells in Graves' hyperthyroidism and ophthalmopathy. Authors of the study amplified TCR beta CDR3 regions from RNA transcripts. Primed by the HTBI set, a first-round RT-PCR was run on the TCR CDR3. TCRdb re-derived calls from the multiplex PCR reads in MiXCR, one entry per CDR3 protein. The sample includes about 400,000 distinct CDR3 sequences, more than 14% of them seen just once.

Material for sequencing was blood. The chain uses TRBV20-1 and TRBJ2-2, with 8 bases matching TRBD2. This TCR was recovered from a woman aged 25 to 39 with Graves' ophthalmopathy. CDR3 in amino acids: CSASLRGGRTGELFF. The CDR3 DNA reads TGCAGTGCTAGCCTTCGGGGGGGACGCACCGGGGAGCTGTTTTTT.